A single sample is the source of the 5 T cell receptor beta chains below, sequenced in a study of OX40 agonist ivuxolimab in advanced cancers. Data came from immunoSEQ multiplex PCR; TCRdb stores just in-frame clones and leaves some out. The table records around 53,000 clones, roughly 90% of them present only once. This specimen consisted of CD4+ or CD8+ T cells sorted from blood, obtained in a trial of the OX40 agonist ivuxolimab. The receptors were sampled from an adult with an advanced solid tumor such as melanoma, head and neck, liver or kidney cancer.

The chain employs TRBV6-1 and TRBJ2-5; TRBD1 matches 12 bases. Trimming cost V 1 base and J 5 bases; bases outside gene matches: 2. The CDR3 covers 15 residues. The germline V gene has CDR1 MNHNS and CDR2 SASEGT. The CDR3, as DNA: TGTGCCAGCAGTGAAGTGGGACAGGGGGCGGAGACCCAGTACTTC. Its translation is CASSEVGQGAETQYF.

The V and J genes are TRBV6-1 and TRBJ1-5; TRBD1 is a possible D gene (5 bases). V gave up 0 bases and J gave up 1 base, with 13 bases separating them. Germline CDR1 reads MNHNS; CDR2 reads SASEGT. The length of the CDR3 is 17 residues. The CDR3 is CASSEARGRISNQPQHF. The DNA of the CDR3 is TGTGCCAGCAGTGAAGCACGGGGCAGGATAAGCAATCAGCCCCAGCATTTT.

Written as DNA, the CDR3 is TGTGCCAGCAACTTGGTAGCGGCATACGAGCAGTACTTC. Amino acid sequence: CASNLVAAYEQYF. The rearrangement links TRBV6-1 to TRBJ2-7; perhaps TRBD2 as D (6 bases). Per germline, CDR1 MNHNS and CDR2 SASEGT. V was clipped by 7 bases and J by 4 bases, with 14 bases between them. This CDR3 has 13 amino acids.

The chain joins TRBV5-1 to TRBJ2-3; TRBD2 matches at 12 bases. Per the germline V gene, CDR1 is SGHRS and CDR2 is YFSETQ. V was pared by 0 bases and J by 1 base, with 3 bases of the junction left unmatched. The CDR3 length is 17 residues. The CDR3 DNA reads as TGCGCCAGCAGCTTGGGACTAGCGGGAGCGGGCACAGATACGCAGTATTTT. Its protein is CASSLGLAGAGTDTQYF.

The chain joins TRBV28 to TRBJ1-2; D may be TRBD1 (5 bases). Germline V gives CDR1 MDHEN, CDR2 SYDVKM. Trimming stripped 5 bases from V and 0 bases from J, with 10 bases between. CDR3 length: 14 amino acids. CDR3 nucleotide sequence: TGTGCCAGCAGTCCCACAGGTTCTAACTATGGCTACACCTTC. It codes for CASSPTGSNYGYTF.